This TCR beta chain came from a study of blood T cell repertoires in COVID-19. This clone turned up a few times. V lost 2 bases and J lost 8, with 12 bases in between. Germline-derived CDR1 and CDR2 are SGHTA and FQGNSA. The CDR3 contains 13 residues. The method was immunoSEQ multiplex PCR; TCRdb's version includes in-frame clones alone and lacks a portion of them. This sample carries roughly 250,000 clones, roughly 89% of them seen once, and the ten largest clones take around 0.84%. The sample comprised peripheral blood. The chain carries TRBV7-2 and TRBJ1-2; possible D gene TRBD1, 6 bases. This TCR came from a man younger than 40 with acute or convalescent COVID-19. CDR3 amino acids: CASSLNRVGGYTF. The CDR3 DNA sequence: TGTGCCAGCAGCTTAAACAGGGTAGGGGGCTACACCTTC. The full variable domain, rest sourced from reference TRBV7-2 and TRBJ1-2, is GAGVSQSPSNKVTEKGKDVELRCDPISGHTALYWYRQSLGQGLEFLIYFQGNSAPDKSGLPSDRFSAERTGGSVSTLTIQRTQQEDSAVYLCASSLNRVGGYTFGSGTRLTVV.